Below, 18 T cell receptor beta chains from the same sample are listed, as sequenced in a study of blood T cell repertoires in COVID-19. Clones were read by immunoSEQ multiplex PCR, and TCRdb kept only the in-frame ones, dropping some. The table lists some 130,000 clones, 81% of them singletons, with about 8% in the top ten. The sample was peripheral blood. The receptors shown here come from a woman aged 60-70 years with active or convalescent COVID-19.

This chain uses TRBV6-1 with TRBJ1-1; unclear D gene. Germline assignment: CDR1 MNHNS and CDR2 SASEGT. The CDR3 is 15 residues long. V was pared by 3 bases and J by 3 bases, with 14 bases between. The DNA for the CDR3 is TGTGCCAGCAGTGATAGTGGACTCCTTCACACTGAAGCTTTCTTT. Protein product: CASSDSGLLHTEAFF.

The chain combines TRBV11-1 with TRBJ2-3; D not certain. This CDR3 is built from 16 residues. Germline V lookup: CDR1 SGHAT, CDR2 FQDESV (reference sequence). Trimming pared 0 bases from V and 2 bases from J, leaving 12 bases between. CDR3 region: CASSLASGFHTDTQYF. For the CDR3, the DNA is TGTGCCAGCAGCTTAGCCTCCGGGTTTCACACAGATACGCAGTATTTT.

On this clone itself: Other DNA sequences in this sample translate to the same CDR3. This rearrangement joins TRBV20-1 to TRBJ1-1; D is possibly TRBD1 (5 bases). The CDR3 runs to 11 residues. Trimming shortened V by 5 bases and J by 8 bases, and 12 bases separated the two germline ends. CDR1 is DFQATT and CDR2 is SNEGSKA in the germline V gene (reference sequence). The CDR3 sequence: CSAPRQSEAFF. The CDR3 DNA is TGCAGTGCTCCCCGACAGTCGGAAGCTTTCTTT.

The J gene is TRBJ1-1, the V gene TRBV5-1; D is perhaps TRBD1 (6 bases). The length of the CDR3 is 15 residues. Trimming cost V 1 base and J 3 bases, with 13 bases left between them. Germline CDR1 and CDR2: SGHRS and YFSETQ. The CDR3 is CASSLQGSGDTEAFF. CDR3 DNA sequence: TGCGCCAGCAGCTTGCAGGGGAGTGGGGACACTGAAGCTTTCTTT.

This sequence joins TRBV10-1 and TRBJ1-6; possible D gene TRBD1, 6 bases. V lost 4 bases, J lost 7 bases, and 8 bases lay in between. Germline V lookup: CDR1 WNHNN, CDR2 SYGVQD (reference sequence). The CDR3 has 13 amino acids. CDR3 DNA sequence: TGCGCCAGCAGTGTAGGACAGAATTCACCCCTCCACTTT. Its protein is CASSVGQNSPLHF.

CDR3 DNA sequence: TGTGCCAGCAGTTACGAGACAGGGGGCACAGATACGCAGTATTTT. Residues: CASSYETGGTDTQYF. J is TRBJ2-3 and V is TRBV25-1; 8 nucleotides agree with TRBD1. The V gene's germline CDR1 is MGHDK and CDR2 SYGVNS. The CDR3 is 15 residues long. V shed 5 bases and J 1 base; nucleotides not matched to a gene: 5.

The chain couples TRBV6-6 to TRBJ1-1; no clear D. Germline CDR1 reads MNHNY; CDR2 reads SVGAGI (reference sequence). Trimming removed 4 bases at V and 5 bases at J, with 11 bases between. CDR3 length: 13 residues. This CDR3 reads CASSSGGRTEAFF. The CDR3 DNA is TGTGCCAGCAGTTCGGGAGGGAGGACTGAAGCTTTCTTT.

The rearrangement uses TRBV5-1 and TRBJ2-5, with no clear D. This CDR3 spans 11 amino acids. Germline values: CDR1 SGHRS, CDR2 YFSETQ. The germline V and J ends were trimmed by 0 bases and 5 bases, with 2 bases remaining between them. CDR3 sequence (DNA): TGCGCCAGCAGCTTGGCGGAGACCCAGTACTTC. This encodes CASSLAETQYF.

The CDR3 region is CASSQMTSGAYNEQFF. Here the CDR3 DNA reads TGTGCCAGCAGCCAAATGACTAGCGGGGCCTACAATGAGCAGTTCTTC. This chain uses TRBV4-2 with TRBJ2-1, with 11 bases that match TRBD2. The V and J ends lost 2 bases and 2 bases, in that order; junction bases with no gene match: 2. Germline V lookup: CDR1 LGHNA, CDR2 YNFKEQ. This CDR3 comprises 16 residues.

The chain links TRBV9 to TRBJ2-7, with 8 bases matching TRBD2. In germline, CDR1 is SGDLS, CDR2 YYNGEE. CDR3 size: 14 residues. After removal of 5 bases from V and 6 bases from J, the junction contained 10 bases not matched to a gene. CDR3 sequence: CASSYAGTSVEQYF. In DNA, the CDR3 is TGTGCCAGCAGTTACGCCGGGACTAGTGTCGAGCAGTACTTC.

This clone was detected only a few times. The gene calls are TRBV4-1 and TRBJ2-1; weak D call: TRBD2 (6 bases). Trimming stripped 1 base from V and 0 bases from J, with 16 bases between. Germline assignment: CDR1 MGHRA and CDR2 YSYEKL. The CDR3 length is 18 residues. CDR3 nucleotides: TGCGCCAGCAGCCAAGGGGTCGAGCGGGCCCACTCCTACAATGAGCAGTTCTTC. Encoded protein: CASSQGVERAHSYNEQFF.

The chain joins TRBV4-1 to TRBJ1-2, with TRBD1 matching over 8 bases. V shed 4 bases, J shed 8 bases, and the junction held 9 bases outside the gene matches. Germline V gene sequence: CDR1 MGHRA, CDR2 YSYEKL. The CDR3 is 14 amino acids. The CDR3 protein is CASSLTDRVGGYTF. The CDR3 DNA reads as TGCGCCAGCAGCCTTACGGACAGGGTCGGCGGCTACACCTTC.

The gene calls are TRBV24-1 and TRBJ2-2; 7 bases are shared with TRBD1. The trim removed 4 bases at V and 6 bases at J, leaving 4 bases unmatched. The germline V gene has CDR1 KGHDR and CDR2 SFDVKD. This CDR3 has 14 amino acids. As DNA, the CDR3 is TGTGCCACCAGTGACCTCGACAGGGCCGGGGAGCTGTTTTTT. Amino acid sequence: CATSDLDRAGELFF.

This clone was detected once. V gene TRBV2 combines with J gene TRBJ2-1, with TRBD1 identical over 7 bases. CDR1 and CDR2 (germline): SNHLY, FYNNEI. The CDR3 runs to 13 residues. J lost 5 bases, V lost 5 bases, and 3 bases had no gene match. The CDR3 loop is CASSRDSNNEQFF. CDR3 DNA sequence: TGTGCCAGCAGTAGGGACAGCAACAATGAGCAGTTCTTC.

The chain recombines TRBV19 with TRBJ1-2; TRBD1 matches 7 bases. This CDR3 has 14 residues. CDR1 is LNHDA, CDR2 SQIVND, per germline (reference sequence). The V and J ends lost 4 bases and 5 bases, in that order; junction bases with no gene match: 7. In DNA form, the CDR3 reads TGTGCCAGTAGTACCGCCGGGACAGATTATGGCTACACCTTC. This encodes CASSTAGTDYGYTF.

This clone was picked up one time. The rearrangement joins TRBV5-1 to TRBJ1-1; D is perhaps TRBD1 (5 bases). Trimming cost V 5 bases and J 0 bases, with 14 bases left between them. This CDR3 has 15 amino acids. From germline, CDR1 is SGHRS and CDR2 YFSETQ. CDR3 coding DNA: TGCGCCAGCAGAGCTGGGGGGGGTATGAACACTGAAGCTTTCTTT. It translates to CASRAGGGMNTEAFF.

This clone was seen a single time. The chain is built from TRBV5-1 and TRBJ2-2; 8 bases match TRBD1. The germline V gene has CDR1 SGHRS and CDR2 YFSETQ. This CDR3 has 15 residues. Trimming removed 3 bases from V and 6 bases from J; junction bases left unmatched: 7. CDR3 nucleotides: TGCGCCAGCAGCTCTGGACAGGGTGTATCCGGGGAGCTGTTTTTT. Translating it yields CASSSGQGVSGELFF.

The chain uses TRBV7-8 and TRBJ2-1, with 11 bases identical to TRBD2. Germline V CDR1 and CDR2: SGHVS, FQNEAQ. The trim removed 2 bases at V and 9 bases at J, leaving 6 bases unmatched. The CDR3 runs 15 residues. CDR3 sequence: CASSLPSGGFGEQFF. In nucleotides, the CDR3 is TGTGCCAGCAGCTTACCTAGCGGGGGGTTCGGTGAGCAGTTCTTC.